This T cell receptor beta chain appears in the sequencing data of a study of cytomegalovirus exposure and HLA in healthy donors (dated by TCRdb to the late 2010s). Regarding the complete study: In an earlier analysis of 450 to 750 of the donors, 276 Gb of sequence data and 100 million or so unique TCR beta sequences from 150 million to 200 million T cells were reported. Along with the roughly 670-subject first cohort, a separate validation cohort of approximately 110 different subjects was used. Of the approximately 370 genotyped donors, 81% were placed in the genetic ancestry cluster associated with self-reported Caucasian donors. Roughly 300 gigabases of sequencing data and 75 million to 85 million unique TCR sequences made up an early release that covered several hundred HLA-typed donors. The study was designed to test whether signatures of past pathogen exposure could be identified by cataloging public T cell receptors. A few DR-DQ haplotypes were treated as single units for association and clustering because of strong linkage in the cohort. A later genetic analysis took genome-wide SNP genotypes for about three fifths of the 666 donors and used that subset as a discovery cohort. Every repertoire in the discovery cohort had been generated on one and the same sequencing platform. A later analysis re-analyzed previously published TCR beta repertoires from 666 donors and added high-resolution HLA genotyping to study TCR occurrence patterns. To decide whether each TCR beta V gene segment behaved as functional or pseudogenic, an earlier analysis of several hundred of the donors relied on high-throughput TCR beta sequencing. On average, 235,054 unique TCR beta nucleotide sequences were sequenced per donor among more than 350 genotyped donors of the cohort, with roughly 18% of those sequences being non-productive. High-throughput TCR immunosequencing, statistical association of individual TCRs with disease status, and machine learning were combined to predict cytomegalovirus infection status. The study used immunosequencing to profile the T cell repertoires of more than 650 subjects and linked those repertoires to cytomegalovirus serostatus. HLA typing included class I and class II loci at four-digit resolution. In the later analysis, no new phenotypic data were used to find candidate immune exposures; instead, reliance was placed on TCR beta sequences and their occurrence across donors. Donor age, sex, ethnicity and CMV serostatus were compiled alongside the repertoire data. Typing coverage varied by locus: roughly 629-640 donors for A, B, C, DRB1 and DQB1; approximately 520 for DQA1; approximately 610 for DPA1; approximately 490 for DPB1. Study-wide conclusions, independent of this receptor: In vitro tests confirmed that a few of the cytomegalovirus-associated TCR beta chains recognize cytomegalovirus antigens. A further reported finding was that TCR beta sequences accurately predicted the HLA-A and HLA-B alleles for most subjects in the first cohort. For the cohort, immune exposure information was limited to CMV serostatus. A later genetic analysis reported fewer N-insertions in productive TCRs among donors in an Asian-associated ancestry cluster than the 666-donor mean. Most TCR sequences were observed very rarely across donors, whereas some public TCRs were present in many individuals. In an earlier analysis of 450 to 750 of the donors, most TCR beta V segments appeared in productive rearrangements about 87% or about 30% of the time, broadly matching IMGT annotations. Correlated functional status among segregating V segments might be attributable to linkage disequilibrium, but an unknown experimental factor could not be ruled out. An association between a missense DCLRE1C variant and V-gene and J-gene trimming of TCR beta chains was found in a later genetic analysis and replicated in an independent cohort. This cohort had only TCR beta chains sequenced, and the lack of alpha or paired-chain data limited which features could be detected. A later analysis found that most CMV-associated TCR beta chains appeared HLA-restricted, with HLA associations seemingly driven largely by CMV exposure. The study listed 164 TCR beta chains as associated with cytomegalovirus. Sequencing depth was assumed to be roughly uniform across donors in the presence/absence analyses, though that assumption may not hold. The sequencing pipeline was judged likely to have produced a cluster of highly shared sequence variants as a technical artifact. When HLA alleles, especially DR and DQ, strongly co-occurred, attributing TCR associations to individual alleles was difficult. Some IMGT-functional V segments, including TRBV6-2 and TRBV6-3, could not be told apart with the 87-base-pair reads, so those segments were excluded. Because counts were too low, around 17 rarely observed V segments, including chromosome 9 orphons, were left out of the earlier analysis of over 550 of the donors. A later analysis found that TCR association rates varied across HLA loci, with DRB1 alleles showing the most associated TCRs and HLA-C alleles the fewest. At a false discovery rate of 0.05, a later analysis linked 16,951 TCR beta sequences to specific HLA alleles. A later analysis reported that several top co-occurrence clusters appeared linked to parvovirus B19, influenza, CMV and Epstein-Barr virus. HLA typing was unavailable for some donors at each locus, so association tests used only the typed subset. A later analysis found that HLA-associated TCR beta chains were more clonally expanded and had lower generation probabilities than equally common non-associated chains. The authors suggested that the approach could potentially be extended to other disease states and immunological phenotypes. The classifier was reported to diagnose cytomegalovirus status with high specificity and sensitivity in both the original cohort and the validation cohort.

In regard to this clone: The antigen it binds to is not known. No clone much larger than this one lies a single base away; base qualities are absent.

Library method: the immunoSEQ multiplex PCR assay. For the multiplex PCR, a mixture combining 60 forward primers for TCR Vbeta segments and 13 reverse primers for TCR Jbeta segments was used. The CDR3 region of rearranged TCR beta genes was amplified from genomic DNA by a multiplex PCR assay. On the Illumina HiSeq System, the amplified TCR beta libraries were sequenced as 87-base-pair reads. The authors processed their data as follows. In a later analysis, some 80 million unique TCR beta chains were counted across the 650 to 750 repertoires, and approximately 9.9 million of these chains were shared by at least two donors. Raw reads were error-corrected and collapsed into unique sequences by a nearest-neighbor algorithm in which closely related sequences were merged to remove PCR and sequencing errors. V, D and J gene segments were assigned by aligning CDR3 sequences to IMGT reference sequences. For a sequence to be retained, a match of at least six nucleotides to both a V gene segment and a J gene segment was required. A rearrangement counted as productive if the CDR3 had no stop codons and remained in frame with V and J, and every other rearrangement counted as non-productive. CDR3 was defined according to IMGT convention as the region running from the second conserved V-encoded cysteine to the conserved J-encoded phenylalanine. The earlier analysis of about 570 of the donors excluded any sequence lacking an unambiguous match to a single V gene segment. In an earlier analysis of some 590 of the donors, V segments were called functional above 56.7% productive rearrangements and were called segregating when the between-donor standard deviation exceeded 5%. A statistical classification framework was developed to diagnose cytomegalovirus status using the catalog of TCR beta chain sequences. In a later analysis, V and J genes were assigned by comparing TCR nucleotide sequences against IMGT/GENE-DB human TR gene sequences. The TCRdist pipeline was used in a later analysis to assign CDR3 sequences and most-parsimonious VDJ recombination scenarios. In a later analysis, each TCR beta chain was defined by its CDR3 amino acid sequence together with its V-gene family, and reads lacking a unique V-gene family were excluded. As a way to deal with suspected cross-contamination and a sequencing artifact, a later analysis dropped more than 500 nucleotide sequences that were highly shared and had low generation probability. In a later analysis, a clonal expansion index was calculated for each public chain from normalized within-repertoire ranks of inferred template counts. Generation probabilities in a later analysis came from a VDJ recombination model fitted to out-of-frame rearrangements, and those results were checked against IGoR. In a later analysis, hypergeometric tests were used to score TCR-TCR, TCR-HLA and TCR-CMV co-occurrence, with a repertoire-size bias correction applied to TCR pairs. False discovery rates were estimated in a later analysis by permuting HLA or CMV assignments 20 times. In a later analysis, co-occurring TCRs were grouped with DBSCAN, and TCRdist sequence similarity was added when clustering was performed within HLA-allele-positive subsets. Repertoires with fewer than 30,000 or more than 120,000 public chains were left out of co-occurrence clustering, as were about 5 repertoires with anomalous nucleotide sharing. As stored in TCRdb, this immuneACCESS dataset retains in-frame rearrangements with V and J assigned. A fraction of the clones does not appear; measured against another copy, unresolved V genes explain less than half of the discrepancy, and the remainder lacks a known reason. The DNA gave D and trimming, while V, J and clone size come from that table. Recorded for this sample are approximately 140,000 clones; 60% to 80% of them occurred a single time. The top ten hold about 2.6% of the sample.

In total, 666 healthy bone marrow donors made up the cohort. At the time of sampling, all cohort members were nominally healthy, though unrecorded immune exposures were likely present. The donor tested CMV seropositive, placing the donor among the roughly 270 seropositive members of the cohort. A peripheral blood sample was collected from each donor, and TCR beta sequencing was performed on peripheral blood mononuclear cells. Genomic DNA extraction from the blood cell samples was performed with the Qiagen DNeasy Blood Extraction Kit. Deletion took 1 base off V and 5 bases off J, with a span of 6 bases between the germline ends. The cysteine opens and the phenylalanine closes a CDR3 of 13 amino acids. Only the CDR3 portion is preserved as DNA: 39 bases, with reading frame beginning at the first base. For CDR1 and CDR2, the germline V gene lists SGHVS and FQNEAQ.

Source material: PBMCs. This receptor was taken from a woman aged 55-75 years in good health and CMV-seropositive. The chain is assembled from TRBV7-8 and TRBJ2-1, with no D gene named confidently. The nucleotide sequence is TGTGCCAGCAGCTTAGTCAGGCACAATGAGCAGTTCTTC. This is translated as CASSLVRHNEQFF.